The entry below gives a single TCR beta chain sequence along with its context. The sample comes from a study of human T cells and chemical hapten exposure. Whole-study context: A 2 cm by 2 cm inner upper arm patch received 2% DPC for sensitization.

TCRdb itself ran the RACE reads through MiXCR, one entry per CDR3 protein. Counted here are 300,000 to 450,000 distinct CDR3 sequences, 5.5% occurring once; the ten biggest clones make up 7% to 10%. Described time point: pre-sensitization, week 0. Treatment here: therapeutic diphenylcyclopropenone sensitization with weekly scalp DPC. Looked up from germline, CDR1 is SEHNR and CDR2 is FQNEAQ (reference sequence). J was trimmed by 14 bases and V by 2 bases; bases with no gene match: 3. The CDR3 sequence is 12 residues long. The chain joins TRBV7-9 to TRBJ2-3, with 11 bases identical to TRBD1. Sequencing was performed on whole blood, taken in connection with sensitization to the hapten diphenylcyclopropenone (DPC). This clonotype was obtained from a woman between 18 and 30 years old with alopecia areata. Some clones in this sample may be carry-over from other donors' samples. The CDR3 DNA reads as TGTGCCAGCAGCTTACCTGGACAGGGGGCGTATTTT. This sequence encodes CASSLPGQGAYF.